The 3 T cell receptor beta chains below were found in one sample sequenced in a study of cytomegalovirus exposure and HLA in healthy donors. A multiplex PCR was run with 60 Vbeta primers and 13 Jbeta primers. Sequencing used immunoSEQ multiplex PCR; TCRdb keeps in-frame clones, though not all of them. The sample contains 200,000 or so clones, 82% of which appear only once. The sample comprised PBMCs. The receptors here all came from a woman aged 40 to 55 in good health and CMV-seronegative.

The genes are TRBV29-1 and TRBJ2-5, with a possible D match to TRBD1 (8 bases). This CDR3 comprises 12 residues. Germline V lookup: CDR1 SQVTM, CDR2 ANQGSEA. V lost 6 bases and J lost 11, with 19 bases in between. CDR3 nucleotides: TGCAGCGTCGCAGGACAGGGAGGGAAGCAGTACTTC. Amino acid sequence: CSVAGQGGKQYF.

This clone was observed once. CDR3 loop: CASGVGGQSGDEQYF. The CDR3 nucleotides read TGTGCCAGCGGCGTGGGCGGACAGTCAGGCGACGAGCAGTACTTC. The chain uses TRBV19 and TRBJ2-7; possible D gene TRBD1, 6 bases. This CDR3 region has 15 residues. Germline CDR1 and CDR2: LNHDA and SQIVND (reference sequence). Deletions cut 9 bases from V and 5 bases from J, with 23 bases between.

This clone showed up just a few times. This chain uses TRBV5-1 with TRBJ2-5; 8 nucleotides match TRBD1. Germline CDR1 SGHRS, CDR2 YFSETQ. The CDR3 is 14 amino acids. V shed 4 bases, J shed 5 bases, and the junction held 7 bases outside the gene matches. CDR3 region: CASSPGQGWETQYF. In DNA form, the CDR3 reads TGCGCCAGCAGCCCCGGACAGGGATGGGAGACCCAGTACTTC. Full variable domain (outside the CDR3, taken from reference TRBV5-1 and TRBJ2-5): KAGVTQTPRYLIKTRGQQVTLSCSPISGHRSVSWYQQTPGQGLQFLFEYFSETQRNKGNFPGRFSGRQFSNSRSEMNVSTLELGDSALYLCASSPGQGWETQYFGPGTRLLVL.